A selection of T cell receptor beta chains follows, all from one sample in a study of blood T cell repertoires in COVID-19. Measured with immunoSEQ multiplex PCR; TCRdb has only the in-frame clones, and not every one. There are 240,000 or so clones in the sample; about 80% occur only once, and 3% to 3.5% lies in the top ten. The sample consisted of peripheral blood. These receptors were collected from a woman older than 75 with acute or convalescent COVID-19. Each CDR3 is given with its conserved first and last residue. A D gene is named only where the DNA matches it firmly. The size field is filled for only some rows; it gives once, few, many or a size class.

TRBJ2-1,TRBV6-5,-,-,CASSYRPYSYNEQFF,TGTGCCAGCAGTTACCGTCCTTACTCCTACAATGAGCAGTTCTTC
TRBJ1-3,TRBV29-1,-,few,CSVLGGGAGGNTIYF,TGCAGCGTCCTCGGGGGGGGCGCGGGAGGAAACACCATATATTTT
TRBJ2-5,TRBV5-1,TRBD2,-,CASSPGVSGRKEETQYF,TGCGCCAGCAGCCCGGGAGTTAGCGGGAGGAAGGAAGAGACCCAGTACTTC
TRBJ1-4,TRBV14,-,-,CASSQDSGHTNEKLFF,TGTGCCAGCAGCCAAGATTCAGGGCATACTAATGAAAAACTGTTTTTT
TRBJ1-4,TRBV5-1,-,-,CASSPGTFEVWKLFF,TGCGCCAGCAGCCCCGGGACTTTTGAGGTCTGGAAACTGTTTTTT
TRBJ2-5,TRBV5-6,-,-,CASSLGRYQETQYF,TGTGCCAGCAGCTTGGGCAGGTACCAAGAGACCCAGTACTTC
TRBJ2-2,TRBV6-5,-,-,CASSYRRGGNTGELFF,TGTGCCAGCAGTTACCGTAGGGGGGGGAACACCGGGGAGCTGTTTTTT
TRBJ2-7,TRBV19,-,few,CASRTSSNAAGYEQYF,TGTGCCAGTAGGACCTCCTCTAACGCGGCGGGCTACGAGCAGTACTTC
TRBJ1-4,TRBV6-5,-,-,CASSRVPTKTEKLFF,TGTGCCAGCAGTAGGGTTCCGACTAAAACTGAAAAACTGTTTTTT
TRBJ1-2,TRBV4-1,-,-,CASSPAWGWGDYGYTF,TGCGCCAGCAGCCCGGCATGGGGGTGGGGGGACTATGGCTACACCTTC
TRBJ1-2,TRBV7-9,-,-,CASSRSRGNTF,TGTGCCAGCAGCCGTAGCCGGGGGAACACCTTC
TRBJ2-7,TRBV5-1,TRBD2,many,CASSPTSGSYEQYF,TGCGCCAGCAGCCCGACTAGCGGGAGTTACGAGCAGTACTTC
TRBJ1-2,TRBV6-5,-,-,CASSYPGVGAYGYTF,TGTGCCAGCAGTTACCCAGGGGTTGGCGCCTATGGCTACACCTTC
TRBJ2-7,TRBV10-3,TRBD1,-,CAISESTDRVPYEQYF,TGTGCCATCAGTGAGTCTACGGACAGGGTCCCCTACGAGCAGTACTTC
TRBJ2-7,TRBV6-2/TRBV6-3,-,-,CASSPQRDFYEQYF,TGTGCCAGCAGCCCACAACGGGACTTCTACGAGCAGTACTTC
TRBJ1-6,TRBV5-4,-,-,CASKNGDSYNSPLHF,TGTGCCAGCAAAAACGGAGACTCCTATAATTCACCCCTCCACTTT
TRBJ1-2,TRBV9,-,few,CASSVEVGAVYGYTF,TGTGCCAGCAGCGTAGAGGTGGGGGCGGTCTATGGCTACACCTTC
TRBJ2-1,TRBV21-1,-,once,CASSKGGQGVLNEQFF,TGTGCCAGCAGCAAAGGGGGGCAGGGGGTCTTGAATGAGCAGTTCTTC
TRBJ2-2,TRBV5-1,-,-,CASSLGRLNTGELFF,TGCGCCAGCAGCTTGGGGAGGCTGAACACCGGGGAGCTGTTTTTT
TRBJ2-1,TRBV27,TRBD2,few,CASKTSGGPGNEQFF,TGTGCCAGCAAGACTAGCGGGGGCCCGGGCAATGAGCAGTTCTTC
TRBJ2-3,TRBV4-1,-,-,CASSQVFGLVDTQYF,TGCGCCAGCAGCCAAGTATTCGGGTTAGTAGATACGCAGTATTTT
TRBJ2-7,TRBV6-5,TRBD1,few,CASSYSWTGGHEQYF,TGTGCCAGCAGTTACTCGTGGACAGGGGGCCACGAGCAGTACTTC
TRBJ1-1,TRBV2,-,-,CASLMEQVAFF,TGTGCCAGCTTAATGGAACAGGTAGCTTTCTTT
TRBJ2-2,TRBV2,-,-,CASSEGSGLFAGELFF,TGTGCCAGCAGTGAAGGGAGCGGGCTATTCGCCGGGGAGCTGTTTTTT
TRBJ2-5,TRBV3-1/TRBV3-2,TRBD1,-,CASSQDRGNRGYETQYF,TGTGCCAGCAGCCAAGATCGAGGGAACAGGGGATATGAGACCCAGTACTTC
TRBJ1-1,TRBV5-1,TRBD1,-,CASRQGSGPTEAFF,TGCGCCAGCAGACAGGGGAGCGGGCCCACTGAAGCTTTCTTT
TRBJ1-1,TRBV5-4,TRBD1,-,CASSPFLSGGNTEAFF,TGTGCCAGCAGCCCCTTCTTGTCAGGGGGGAACACTGAAGCTTTCTTT
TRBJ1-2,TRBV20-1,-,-,CSANTGNGYTF,TGCAGTGCTAATACAGGGAATGGCTACACCTTC
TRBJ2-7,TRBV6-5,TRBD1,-,CASSYSMDRGGSEQYF,TGTGCCAGCAGTTACTCGATGGACAGGGGGGGCTCTGAGCAGTACTTC
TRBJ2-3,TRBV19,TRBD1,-,CASSREPGQGRTDTQYF,TGTGCCAGTAGTAGGGAGCCGGGACAGGGGAGAACAGATACGCAGTATTTT
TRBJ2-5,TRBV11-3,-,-,CASSPGTNFRETQYF,TGTGCCAGCAGCCCGGGGACAAATTTTCGCGAGACCCAGTACTTC
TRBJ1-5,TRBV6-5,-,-,CASSPLPNQPQHF,TGTGCCAGCAGTCCCCTCCCGAATCAGCCCCAGCATTTT
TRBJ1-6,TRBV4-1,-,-,CASSQVLIPRGIDSPLHF,TGCGCCAGCAGCCAAGTCTTGATCCCCAGGGGAATAGATTCACCCCTCCACTTT
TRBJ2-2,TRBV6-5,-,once,CASRPGQNTGELFF,TGTGCCAGCAGACCCGGACAAAACACCGGGGAGCTGTTTTTT
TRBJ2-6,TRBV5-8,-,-,CASSLDGSGANVLTF,TGTGCCAGCAGCTTGGACGGTTCTGGGGCCAACGTCCTGACTTTC
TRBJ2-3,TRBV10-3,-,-,CAISDGGWADTQYF,TGTGCCATCAGTGATGGGGGGTGGGCAGATACGCAGTATTTT
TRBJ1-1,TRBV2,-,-,CASNLQRNTEAFF,TGTGCCAGCAACCTGCAGCGGAACACTGAAGCTTTCTTT
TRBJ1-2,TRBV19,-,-,CASSISAGDYGYTF,TGTGCCAGTAGTATTAGCGCCGGAGACTATGGCTACACCTTC
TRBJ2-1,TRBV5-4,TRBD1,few,CASSPWQGAHNEQFF,TGTGCCAGCAGCCCTTGGCAGGGGGCCCACAATGAGCAGTTCTTC
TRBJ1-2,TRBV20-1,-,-,CSASANYGYTF,TGCAGTGCTAGCGCGAACTATGGCTACACCTTC
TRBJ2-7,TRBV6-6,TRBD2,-,CASSGTSGRFSEQYF,TGTGCCAGCAGCGGGACTAGCGGGAGGTTCAGCGAGCAGTACTTC
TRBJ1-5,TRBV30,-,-,CAWTPGGGSNQPQHF,TGTGCCTGGACCCCCGGCGGAGGTAGCAATCAGCCCCAGCATTTT
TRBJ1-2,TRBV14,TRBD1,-,CASSLGGRGPDYGYTF,TGTGCCAGCAGCCTCGGTGGCAGGGGGCCGGACTATGGCTACACCTTC
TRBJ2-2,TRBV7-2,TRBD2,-,CASSTTSATGELFF,TGTGCCAGCAGCACCACTAGCGCCACCGGGGAGCTGTTTTTT
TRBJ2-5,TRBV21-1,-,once,CASSRTVQETQYF,TGTGCCAGCAGCCGGACAGTCCAAGAGACCCAGTACTTC
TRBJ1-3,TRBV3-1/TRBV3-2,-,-,CASSQGAVRSGNTIYF,TGTGCCAGCAGCCAAGGGGCAGTCCGCTCTGGAAACACCATATATTTT
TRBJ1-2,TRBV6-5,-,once,CASSPAAGEYGYTF,TGTGCCAGCAGTCCCGCGGCGGGAGAATACGGCTACACCTTC
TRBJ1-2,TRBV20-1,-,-,CSASEPGYGYTF,TGCAGTGCTAGTGAACCCGGCTATGGCTACACCTTC
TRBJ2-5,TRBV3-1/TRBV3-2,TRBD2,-,CASSQGGWASGLGEKKTQYF,TGTGCCAGCAGCCAAGGGGGTTGGGCTAGCGGGTTAGGGGAAAAAAAGACCCAGTACTTC
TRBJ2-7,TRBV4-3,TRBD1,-,CASSQGLGQGNYEQYF,TGCGCCAGCAGCCAAGGGCTCGGACAGGGTAACTACGAGCAGTACTTC
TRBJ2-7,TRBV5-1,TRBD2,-,CASSLGTSMYEQYF,TGCGCCAGCAGCCTAGGGACTAGTATGTACGAGCAGTACTTC
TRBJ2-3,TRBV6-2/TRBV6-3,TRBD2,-,CASSSGRQRGVVDTQYF,TGTGCCAGCAGTTCCGGTCGGCAGCGGGGGGTTGTGGATACGCAGTATTTT
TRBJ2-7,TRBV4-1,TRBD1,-,CASSQDGDRGPYEQYF,TGCGCCAGCAGCCAAGATGGGGACAGGGGGCCCTACGAGCAGTACTTC
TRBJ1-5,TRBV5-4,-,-,CASSLGTELQPQHF,TGTGCCAGCAGCTTGGGGACAGAATTACAGCCCCAGCATTTT
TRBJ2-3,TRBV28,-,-,CASSFRAGRSTDTQYF,TGTGCCAGCAGTTTCCGGGCGGGTCGGAGTACTGATACGCAGTATTTT
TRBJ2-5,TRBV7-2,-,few,CASSFSLNQETQYF,TGTGCCAGCAGCTTTTCACTTAACCAAGAGACCCAGTACTTC
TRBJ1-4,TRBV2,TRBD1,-,CASKGQGLSNEKLFF,TGTGCCAGCAAGGGACAGGGTCTAAGTAATGAAAAACTGTTTTTT